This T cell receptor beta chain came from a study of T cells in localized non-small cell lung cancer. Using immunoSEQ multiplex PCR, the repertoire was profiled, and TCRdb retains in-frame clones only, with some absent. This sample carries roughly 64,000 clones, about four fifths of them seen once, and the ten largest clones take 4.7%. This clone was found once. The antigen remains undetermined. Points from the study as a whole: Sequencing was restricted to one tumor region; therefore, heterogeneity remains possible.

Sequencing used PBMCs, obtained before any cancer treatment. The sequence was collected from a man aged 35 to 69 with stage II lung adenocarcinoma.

The CDR3 DNA sequence: TGCGCCAGCAGCTTGGGGTTTAAGGGACAGAACTACGAGCAGTACTTC. Its translation: CASSLGFKGQNYEQYF. The gene calls are TRBV5-1 and TRBJ2-7; 7 nucleotides align to TRBD1. This CDR3 is 16 amino acids long. After removal of 0 bases from V and 3 bases from J, the junction contained 9 bases not matched to a gene. Germline CDR1 reads SGHRS; CDR2 reads YFSETQ.